This TCR beta chain was observed in a study of neurological immune-mediated disorders. General study results and limits: Multiple sclerosis patients had less TCR clonal expansion than even healthy controls, unlike HTLV-1-associated myelopathy.

There are 16 residues in the CDR3. J was trimmed by 3 bases and V by 5 bases; bases with no gene match: 13. CDR1 SEHNR and CDR2 FQNEAQ come from the germline V gene (reference sequence). This clonotype was observed many times. The target antigen is unknown. Template-switch 5'RACE cDNA synthesis added a 10-nucleotide unique molecular identifier. TCRdb reprocessed the 5' RACE reads via MiXCR and lists one record per CDR3 protein. The sample gives around 66,000 distinct CDR3 sequences, 5.2% of which show up once; approximately 2.6% is in the top ten. Sequences were obtained from PBMCs. The chain uses TRBV7-9 and TRBJ2-7; 7 positions match TRBD2. This sequence was found in a woman aged 25 to 39 with multiple sclerosis. In DNA, the CDR3 is TGTGCCAGCAGCCGAGACTCGAGCGGGGCCAACTACGAGCAGTACTTC. Protein product: CASSRDSSGANYEQYF.